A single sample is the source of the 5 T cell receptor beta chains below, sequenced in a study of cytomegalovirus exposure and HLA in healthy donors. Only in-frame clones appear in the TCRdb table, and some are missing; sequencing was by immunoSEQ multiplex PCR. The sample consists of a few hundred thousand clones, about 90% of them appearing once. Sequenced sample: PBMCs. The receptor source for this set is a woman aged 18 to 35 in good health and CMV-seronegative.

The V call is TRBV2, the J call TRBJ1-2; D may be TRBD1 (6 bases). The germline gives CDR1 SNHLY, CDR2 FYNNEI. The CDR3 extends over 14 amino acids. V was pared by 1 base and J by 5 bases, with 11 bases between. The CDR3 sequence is CASSEEDRGYGYTF. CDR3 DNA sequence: TGTGCCAGCAGTGAAGAGGACAGAGGGTATGGCTACACCTTC. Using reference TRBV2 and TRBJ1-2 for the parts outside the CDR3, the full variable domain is EPEVTQTPSHQVTQMGQEVILRCVPISNHLYFYWYRQILGQKVEFLVSFYNNEISEKSEIFDDQFSVERPDGSNFTLKIRSTKLEDSAMYFCASSEEDRGYGYTFGSGTRLTVV.

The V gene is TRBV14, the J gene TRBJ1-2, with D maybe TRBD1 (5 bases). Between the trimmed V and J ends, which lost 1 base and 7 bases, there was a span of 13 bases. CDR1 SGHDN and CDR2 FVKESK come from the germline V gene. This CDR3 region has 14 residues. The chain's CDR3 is CASSQVGLGAGYTF. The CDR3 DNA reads TGTGCCAGCAGCCAAGTAGGTCTTGGGGCTGGCTACACCTTC.

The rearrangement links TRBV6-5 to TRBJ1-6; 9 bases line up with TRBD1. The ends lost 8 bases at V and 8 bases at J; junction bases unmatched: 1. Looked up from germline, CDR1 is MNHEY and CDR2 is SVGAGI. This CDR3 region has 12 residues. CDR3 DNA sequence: TGTGCCAGCGGGGACAGGGATTCACCCCTCCACTTT. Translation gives CASGDRDSPLHF.

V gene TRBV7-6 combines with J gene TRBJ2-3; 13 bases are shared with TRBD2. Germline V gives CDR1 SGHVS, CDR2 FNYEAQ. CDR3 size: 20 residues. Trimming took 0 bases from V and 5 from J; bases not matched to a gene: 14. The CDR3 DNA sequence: TGTGCCAGCAGCTTAGCTGGGTGGCCGGGACTAGCGGGGACGGGAGATACGCAGTATTTT. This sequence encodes CASSLAGWPGLAGTGDTQYF.

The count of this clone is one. The CDR3 protein is CASSVYGEADTQYF. The CDR3 coding sequence is TGTGCCAGCAGCGTATATGGTGAGGCAGATACGCAGTATTTT. The chain has TRBV9 and TRBJ2-3; D remains unclear. V lost 1 base to trimming and J lost 4 bases, with 10 bases between them. Germline CDR1 reads SGDLS; CDR2 reads YYNGEE. The CDR3 has 14 residues.